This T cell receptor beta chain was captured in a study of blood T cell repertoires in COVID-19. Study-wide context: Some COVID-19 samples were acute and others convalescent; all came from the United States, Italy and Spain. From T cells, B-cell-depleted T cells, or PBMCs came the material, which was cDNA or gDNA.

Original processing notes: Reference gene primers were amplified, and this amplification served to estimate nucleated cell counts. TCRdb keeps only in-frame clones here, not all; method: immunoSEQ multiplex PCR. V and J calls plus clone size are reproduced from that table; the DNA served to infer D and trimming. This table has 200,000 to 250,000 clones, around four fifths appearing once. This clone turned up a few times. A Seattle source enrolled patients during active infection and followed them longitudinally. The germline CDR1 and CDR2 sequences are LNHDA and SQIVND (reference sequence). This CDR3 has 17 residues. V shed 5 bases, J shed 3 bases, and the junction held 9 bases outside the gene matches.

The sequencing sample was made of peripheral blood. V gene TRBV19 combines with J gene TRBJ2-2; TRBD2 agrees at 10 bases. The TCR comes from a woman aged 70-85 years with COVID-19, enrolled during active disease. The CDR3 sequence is CASSGLLAGDYTGELFF. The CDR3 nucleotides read TGTGCCAGTAGTGGCCTCCTAGCGGGAGATTACACCGGGGAGCTGTTTTTT. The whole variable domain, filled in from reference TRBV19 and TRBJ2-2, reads DGGITQSPKYLFRKEGQNVTLSCEQNLNHDAMYWYRQDPGQGLRLIYYSQIVNDFQKGDIAEGYSVSREKKESFPLTVTSAQKNPTAFYLCASSGLLAGDYTGELFFGEGSRLTVL.